This T cell receptor beta chain is drawn from a study of control samples from healthy donors and cancer patients (dated by TCRdb to 2019 to 2021). Sequences MNHEY (CDR1) and SMNVEV (CDR2) are obtained from the germline V gene (reference sequence). Trimming at the junction amounts to 6 bases on V and 0 bases on J, and the germline ends lie 11 bases apart. From the cysteine up to the phenylalanine, the CDR3 has a length of 14 residues. CDR3 DNA only is kept here, 42 bases in frame from base 1. Library construction relied on the immunoSEQ multiplex PCR assay. The table was pulled from immuneACCESS by TCRdb, which kept in-frame rearrangements only. Such tables lose some clones; where checked, under half of the loss comes from unresolved V genes, and the rest has no known cause. The sample includes some 140,000 clones, with approximately 91% observed a single time. The top ten clonotypes cover around 10% of the sample.

As to this clone: Its recognized antigen is unknown. No base qualities exist here, and no much larger clone lies one base off it.

This TCR came from a woman in her 30s in good health. The sample taken for sequencing was blood. This sequence uses TRBV27 and TRBJ1-1, with the D gene not confidently named. The DNA sequence is TGTGCCAGCAGGATACAAAGCATGAACACTGAAGCTTTCTTT. Its amino acids are CASRIQSMNTEAFF.